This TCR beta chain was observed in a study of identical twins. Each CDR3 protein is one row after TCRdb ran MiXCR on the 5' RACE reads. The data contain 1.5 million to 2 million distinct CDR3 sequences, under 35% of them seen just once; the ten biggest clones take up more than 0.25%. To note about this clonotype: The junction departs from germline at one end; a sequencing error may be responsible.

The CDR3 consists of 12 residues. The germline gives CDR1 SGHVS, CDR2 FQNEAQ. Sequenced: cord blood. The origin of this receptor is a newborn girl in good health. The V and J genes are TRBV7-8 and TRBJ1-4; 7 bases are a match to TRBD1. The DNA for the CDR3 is TGTGCCGGCAGGGGGGCTAATGAAAAACTGTTTTTT. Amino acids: CAGRGANEKLFF. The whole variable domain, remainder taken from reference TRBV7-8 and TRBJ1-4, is GAGVSQSPRYKVAKRGQDVALRCDPISGHVSLFWYQQALGQGPEFLTYFQNEAQLDKSGLPSDRFFAERPEGSVSTLKIQRTQQEDSAVYLCAGRGANEKLFFGSGTQLSVL.